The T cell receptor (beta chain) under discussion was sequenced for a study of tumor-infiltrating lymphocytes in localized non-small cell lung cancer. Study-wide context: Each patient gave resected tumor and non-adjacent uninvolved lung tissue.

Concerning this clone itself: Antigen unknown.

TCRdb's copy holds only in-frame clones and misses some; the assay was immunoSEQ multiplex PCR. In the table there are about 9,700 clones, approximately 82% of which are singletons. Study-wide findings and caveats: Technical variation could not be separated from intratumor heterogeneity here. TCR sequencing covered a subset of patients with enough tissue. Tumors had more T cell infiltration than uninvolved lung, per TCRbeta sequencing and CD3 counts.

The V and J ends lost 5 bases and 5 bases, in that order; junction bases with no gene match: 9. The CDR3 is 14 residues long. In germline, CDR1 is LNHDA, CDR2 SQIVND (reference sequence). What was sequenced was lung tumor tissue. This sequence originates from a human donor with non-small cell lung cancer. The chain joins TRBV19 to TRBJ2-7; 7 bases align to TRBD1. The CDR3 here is CASSELTGRDEQYF. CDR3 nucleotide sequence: TGTGCCAGTAGTGAGCTGACAGGGCGCGACGAGCAGTACTTC.